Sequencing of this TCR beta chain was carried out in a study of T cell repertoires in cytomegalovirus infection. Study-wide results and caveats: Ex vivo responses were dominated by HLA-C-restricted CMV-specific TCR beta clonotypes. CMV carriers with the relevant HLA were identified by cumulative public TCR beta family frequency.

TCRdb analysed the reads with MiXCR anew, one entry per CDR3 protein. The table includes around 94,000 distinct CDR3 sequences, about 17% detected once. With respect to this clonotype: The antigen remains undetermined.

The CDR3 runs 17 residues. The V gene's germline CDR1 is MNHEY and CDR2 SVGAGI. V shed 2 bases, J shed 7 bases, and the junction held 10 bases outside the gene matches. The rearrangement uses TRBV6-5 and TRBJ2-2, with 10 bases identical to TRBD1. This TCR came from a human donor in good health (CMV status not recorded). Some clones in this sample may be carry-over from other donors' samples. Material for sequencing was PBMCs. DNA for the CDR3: TGTGCCAGCAGTTACCGTCCCGGGACAGGGGCCGTCGGGGAGCTGTTTTTT. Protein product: CASSYRPGTGAVGELFF.